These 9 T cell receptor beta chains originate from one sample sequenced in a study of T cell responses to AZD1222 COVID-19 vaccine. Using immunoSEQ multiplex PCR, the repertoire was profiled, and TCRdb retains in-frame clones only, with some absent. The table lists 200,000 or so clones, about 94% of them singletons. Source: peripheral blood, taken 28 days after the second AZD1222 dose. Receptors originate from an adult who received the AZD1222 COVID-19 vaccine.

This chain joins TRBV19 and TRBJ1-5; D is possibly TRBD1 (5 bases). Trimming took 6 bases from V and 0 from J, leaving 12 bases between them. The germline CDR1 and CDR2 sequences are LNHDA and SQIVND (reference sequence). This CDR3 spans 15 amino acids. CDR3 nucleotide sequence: TGTGCCAGTAGAGCTGGGGGGGGTAGCAATCAGCCCCAGCATTTT. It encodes CASRAGGGSNQPQHF.

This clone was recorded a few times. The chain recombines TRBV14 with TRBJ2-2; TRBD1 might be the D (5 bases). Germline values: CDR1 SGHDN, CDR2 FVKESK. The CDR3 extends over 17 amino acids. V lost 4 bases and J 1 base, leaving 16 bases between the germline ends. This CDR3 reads CASSPSRARVNTGELFF. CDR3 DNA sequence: TGTGCCAGCAGCCCCTCCCGAGCCAGGGTGAACACCGGGGAGCTGTTTTTT.

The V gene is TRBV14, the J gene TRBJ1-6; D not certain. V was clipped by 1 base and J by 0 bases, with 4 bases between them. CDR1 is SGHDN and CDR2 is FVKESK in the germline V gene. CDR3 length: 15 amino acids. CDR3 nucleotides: TGTGCCAGCAGCCAAGGGAGCTCCTATAATTCACCCCTCCACTTT. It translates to CASSQGSSYNSPLHF.

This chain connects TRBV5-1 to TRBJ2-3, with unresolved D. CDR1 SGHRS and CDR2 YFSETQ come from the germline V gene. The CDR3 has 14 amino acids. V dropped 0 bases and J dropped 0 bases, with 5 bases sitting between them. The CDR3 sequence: CASSLVMSTDTQYF. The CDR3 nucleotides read TGCGCCAGCAGCTTGGTGATGAGCACAGATACGCAGTATTTT.

This CDR3 is CASSSPLVIQHYEQYF. The CDR3 nucleotides are TGTGCCAGCAGCTCCCCTCTGGTCATACAACACTACGAGCAGTACTTC. J is TRBJ2-7 and V is TRBV5-6; D uncertain. CDR1 SGHDT and CDR2 YYEEEE come from the germline V gene. Trimming pared 3 bases from V and 3 bases from J, leaving 19 bases between. The CDR3 has 16 residues.

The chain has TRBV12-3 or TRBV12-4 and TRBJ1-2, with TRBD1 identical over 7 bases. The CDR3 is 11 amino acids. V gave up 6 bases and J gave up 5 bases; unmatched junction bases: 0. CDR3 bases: TGTGCCAGCAGGGGACAGTATGGCTACACCTTC. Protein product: CASRGQYGYTF.

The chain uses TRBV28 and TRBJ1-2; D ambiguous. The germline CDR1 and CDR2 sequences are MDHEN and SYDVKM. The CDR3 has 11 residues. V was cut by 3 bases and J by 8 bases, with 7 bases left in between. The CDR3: CASSFGPGYTF. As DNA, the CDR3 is TGTGCCAGCAGTTTCGGTCCGGGCTACACCTTC.

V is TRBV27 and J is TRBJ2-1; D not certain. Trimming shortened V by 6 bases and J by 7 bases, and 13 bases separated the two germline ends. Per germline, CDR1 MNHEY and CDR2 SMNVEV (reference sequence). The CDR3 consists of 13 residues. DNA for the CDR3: TGTGCCAGCAGCCTTCTGGGTACGAATGAGCAGTTCTTC. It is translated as CASSLLGTNEQFF.

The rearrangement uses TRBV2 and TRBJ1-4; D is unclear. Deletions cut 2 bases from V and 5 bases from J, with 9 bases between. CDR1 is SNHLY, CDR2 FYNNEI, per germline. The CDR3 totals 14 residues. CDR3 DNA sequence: TGTGCCAGCAGTGAAAGGGCACAGAATGAAAAACTGTTTTTT. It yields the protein CASSERAQNEKLFF.